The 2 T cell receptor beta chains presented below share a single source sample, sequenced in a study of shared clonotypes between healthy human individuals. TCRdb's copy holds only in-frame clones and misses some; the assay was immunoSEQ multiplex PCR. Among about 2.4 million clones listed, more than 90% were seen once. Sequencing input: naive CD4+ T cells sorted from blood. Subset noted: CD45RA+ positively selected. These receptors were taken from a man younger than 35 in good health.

CDR3 in amino acids: CASSLLGPYEQYF. The CDR3 bases are TGTGCCAGCAGCCTCTTGGGTCCCTACGAGCAGTACTTC. The rearrangement uses TRBV6-1 and TRBJ2-7; D gene uncertain. CDR1 and CDR2 (germline): MNHNS, SASEGT. Trimming cost V 6 bases and J 2 bases, with 11 bases left between them. This CDR3 is built from 13 residues.

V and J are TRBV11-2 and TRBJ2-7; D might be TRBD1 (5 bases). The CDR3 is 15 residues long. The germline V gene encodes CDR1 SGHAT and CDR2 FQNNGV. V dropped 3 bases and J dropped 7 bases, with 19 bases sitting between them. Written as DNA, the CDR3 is TGTGCCAGCAGCTTCAGGGAAAGGGCAGCTAAAGAGCAGTACTTC. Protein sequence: CASSFRERAAKEQYF.